Detailed here is one T cell receptor beta chain. Its antigen remains unidentified. Every isolated RNA sample was fully reverse transcribed, so sequencing captured expressed TCRB transcripts. The data were produced by immunoSEQ multiplex PCR, yet TCRdb's version contains in-frame clones alone and is incomplete. The data contain roughly 330,000 clones, about 13% of them singletons. The data are from a study of beta chain features in type 1 diabetes. Study information: Over all samples combined, around 110 million sorted cells were examined.

V shed 0 bases and J 2 bases; nucleotides not matched to a gene: 7. Germline V gene data show CDR1 as GTSNPN and CDR2 as SVGIG (reference sequence). The CDR3 runs to 17 residues. A single heparinised blood sample, averaging roughly 0.11 L, was obtained per donor. The study, taken as a whole, reports: Across all four CD4+ subsets, people with type 1 diabetes showed modestly shorter TCRB CDR3s. Relative to healthy donors, patients appeared to have naive, central memory and Treg TCRB repertoires that were more similar. Although PCR might favor shorter templates, it would do so equally in patients and controls.

Material for sequencing was naive CD4+ T cells from blood. The receptor's source is a woman between 18 and 30 years old with type 1 diabetes. The chain carries TRBV30 and TRBJ1-2; 12 bases align to TRBD1. CDR3 sequence: CAWSVGTGGGGNYGYTF. The CDR3 DNA sequence: TGTGCCTGGAGTGTAGGGACAGGGGGCGGTGGAAACTATGGCTACACCTTC. The entire variable domain, with the rest obtained from reference TRBV30 and TRBJ1-2, is as follows: SQTIHQWPATLVQPVGSPLSLECTVEGTSNPNLYWYRQAAGRGLQLLFYSVGIGQISSEVPQNLSASRPQDRQFILSSKKLLLSDSGFYLCAWSVGTGGGGNYGYTFGSGTRLTVV.